The 14 T cell receptor beta chains reported below all come from one sample, sequenced in a study of glioma-infiltrating T cells. TCR alpha and beta CDR3 regions were amplified from RNA using iRepertoire nested multiplex PCR. TCRdb re-derived calls from the multiplex PCR reads in MiXCR, one entry per CDR3 protein. The sample consists of around 190,000 distinct CDR3 sequences, more than 35% of them appearing once. The sequencing input was glioma tissue, nonneoplastic brain tissue, or PBMCs (not recorded which). All receptors come from a human donor with low-grade glioma or glioblastoma, undergoing nonglioma brain surgery, or in good health (not recorded which).

V gene TRBV5-1 combines with J gene TRBJ2-3; a weak D match, TRBD1 (5 bases). Per germline, CDR1 SGHRS and CDR2 YFSETQ. The V and J ends lost 4 bases and 4 bases respectively, with 13 bases between them. This CDR3 comprises 14 residues. In DNA form, the CDR3 reads TGCGCCAGCAGCGACCCCAGGGTCCCAGATACGCAGTATTTT. Residues: CASSDPRVPDTQYF.

Ten or more counts support this clonotype. Its ends do not fully match the called genes, so a read error is possible. V usage is TRBV27 and J usage is TRBJ2-7, with 8 nucleotides matching TRBD2. Germline CDR1 reads MNHEY; CDR2 reads SMNVEV (reference sequence). The CDR3 totals 13 residues. The CDR3 here is CASSLSGGRLEYF. The CDR3 nucleotides read TGCGCCAGCAGTTTATCGGGGGGGAGGCTGGAGTACTTC.

Turning to this clonotype: A read error may produce the germline difference seen at one junction end. The chain combines TRBV29-1 with TRBJ2-5, with D maybe TRBD2 (5 bases). Looked up from germline, CDR1 is SQVTM and CDR2 is ANQGSEA. This CDR3 comprises 12 residues. The DNA for the CDR3 is TGCAACGTTGAAGCGGTTCGAGAGACCCAGTACTTC. Amino acid sequence: CNVEAVRETQYF.

This clonotype was counted at least ten times. The rearrangement uses TRBV7-2 and TRBJ2-5, with no clear D. The V gene lost 4 bases and the J gene lost 4 bases, with 16 bases spanning the gap. The CDR3 consists of 15 residues. Germline lookup yields CDR1 SGHTA and CDR2 FQGNSA. The CDR3 loop is CASSSKWAGGETQYF. CDR3 nucleotide sequence: TGTGCCAGCAGCTCCAAGTGGGCAGGTGGAGAGACCCAGTACTTC.

There are a few counts of this clonotype. CDR3 nucleotides: TGTGCCAGTACCCGGACTAGCCCCCCGAACACAGATACGCAGTATTTT. It translates to CASTRTSPPNTDTQYF. The rearrangement uses TRBV19 and TRBJ2-3; 8 positions match TRBD2. The CDR3 has 16 residues. Trimming removed 7 bases from V and 2 bases from J; junction bases left unmatched: 11. The germline CDR1 and CDR2 sequences are LNHDA and SQIVND (reference sequence).

This clonotype was counted at least ten times. V is TRBV6-1 and J is TRBJ2-3, with D uncertain. Germline CDR1 MNHNS, CDR2 SASEGT. The CDR3 totals 15 residues. Trimming shortened V by 1 base and J by 2 bases, and 10 bases separated the two germline ends. CDR3 protein: CASSEVSHSTDTQYF. Written as DNA, the CDR3 is TGTGCCAGCAGTGAAGTCTCACATTCCACAGATACGCAGTATTTT.

This chain links TRBV28 with TRBJ1-1; D not certain. Germline V gene sequence: CDR1 MDHEN, CDR2 SYDVKM. This CDR3 comprises 13 residues. With 2 bases removed from V and 7 bases from J, the gap between germline ends came to 11 bases. DNA for the CDR3: TGTGCCAGCAGTTTACGCGGGCTCTTTGAAGCTTTCTTT. It encodes CASSLRGLFEAFF.

Note on this clonotype: This sequence may be a read error, since a much larger clone differs from it by one base. The CDR3 bases are TGTGCCAGCTCACCACCATCAAAAACTCGGAACACTGAAGCTTTCTTT. As protein: CASSPPSKTRNTEAFF. This sequence joins TRBV18 and TRBJ1-1; D not resolved. Trimming pared 0 bases from V and 1 base from J, leaving 12 bases between. Germline V CDR1 and CDR2: KGHSH, LQKENI. This CDR3 spans 16 amino acids.

Concerning this clonotype itself: A read error is possible here, since a much larger clone lies one base away. V usage is TRBV7-9 and J usage is TRBJ2-1; TRBD2 agrees at 8 bases. This CDR3 contains 15 residues. Germline V lookup: CDR1 SEHNR, CDR2 FQNEAQ (reference sequence). The V and J ends lost 5 bases and 5 bases, in that order; junction bases with no gene match: 8. The CDR3 reads CASSAGLVKHNEQFF. CDR3 DNA sequence: TGTGCCAGCAGCGCGGGACTAGTGAAACACAATGAGCAGTTCTTC.

This clonotype was seen ten or more times. The rearrangement links TRBV3-1 to TRBJ2-7; 9 nucleotides match TRBD2. CDR1 and CDR2 from the germline V gene are LGHDT and YNNKEL (reference sequence). Trimming took 2 bases from V and 6 from J; bases not matched to a gene: 11. This CDR3 has 16 amino acids. CDR3 bases: TGTGCCAGCAGCCAAAGCCAAGCGGGAGGATCGAGCGAGCAGTACTTC. It codes for CASSQSQAGGSSEQYF.

The sample holds many counts of this clonotype. The rearrangement links TRBV2 to TRBJ2-7; 7 bases fit TRBD2. There are 14 residues in the CDR3. Germline CDR1 SNHLY, CDR2 FYNNEI. The V and J ends lost 7 bases and 4 bases, in that order; junction bases with no gene match: 10. CDR3 protein: CASTTAGENYEQYF. CDR3 in DNA: TGTGCCAGCACCACCGCGGGGGAAAATTACGAGCAGTACTTC.

In regard to this clonotype: A much larger clone differs by one base, so this may be a read error. The J gene is TRBJ2-5, the V gene TRBV20-1; no clear D. The CDR3 spans 13 residues. V shed 4 bases and J shed 1 base, with 10 bases lying between them. In germline, CDR1 is DFQATT, CDR2 SNEGSKA (reference sequence). CDR3 DNA: TGCAGTGCTATTTTAGTCAGCCAAGAGACCCAGTACTTC. This translates into CSAILVSQETQYF.

The V gene is TRBV2, the J gene TRBJ2-1; TRBD2 aligns across 14 bases. Germline V CDR1 and CDR2: SNHLY, FYNNEI. This CDR3 is built from 15 residues. CDR3: CATQGTSGSFHEQFF. The CDR3 DNA is TGTGCAACCCAAGGGACTAGCGGGAGTTTCCATGAGCAGTTCTTC. Based on the CDR3 plus reference TRBV2 and TRBJ2-1, the full variable domain is EPEVTQTPSHQVTQMGQEVILRCVPISNHLYFYWYRQILGQKVEFLVSFYNNEISEKSEIFDDQFSVERPDGSNFTLKIRSTKLEDSAMYFCATQGTSGSFHEQFFGPGTRLTVL.

This clonotype was recorded a few times. One base away lies a much larger clone, so this may be a sequencing read error. The rearrangement joins TRBV28 to TRBJ1-1; D perhaps matches TRBD1 (6 bases). Per the germline V gene, CDR1 is MDHEN and CDR2 is SYDVKM. CDR3 length: 15 residues. V lost 5 bases to trimming and J lost 6 bases, with 19 bases between them. In nucleotides, the CDR3 is TGTGCCAGCAGTAGGTCGGGACATGGGGGAGCTGAAGCTTTCTTT. Protein product: CASSRSGHGGAEAFF.